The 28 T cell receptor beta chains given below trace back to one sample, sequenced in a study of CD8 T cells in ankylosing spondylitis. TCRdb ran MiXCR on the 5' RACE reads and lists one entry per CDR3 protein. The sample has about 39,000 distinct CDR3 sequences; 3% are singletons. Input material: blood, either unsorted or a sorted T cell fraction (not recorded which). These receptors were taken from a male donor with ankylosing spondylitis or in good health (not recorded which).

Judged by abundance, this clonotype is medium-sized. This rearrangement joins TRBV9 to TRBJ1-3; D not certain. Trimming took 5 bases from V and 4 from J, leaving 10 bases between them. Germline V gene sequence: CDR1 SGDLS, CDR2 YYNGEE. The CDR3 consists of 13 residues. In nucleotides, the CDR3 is TGTGCCAGCAGGCAGGAATCCGGAAACACCATATATTTT. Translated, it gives CASRQESGNTIYF.

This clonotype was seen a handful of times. The DNA for the CDR3 is TGTGCCAGCAGCGTAGATCGGGGTGAGCAGTTCTTC. Translated, it gives CASSVDRGEQFF. The chain recombines TRBV9 with TRBJ2-1; D perhaps matches TRBD2 (5 bases). Trimming removed 0 bases at V and 9 bases at J, with 7 bases between. This CDR3 is built from 12 residues. Per germline, CDR1 SGDLS and CDR2 YYNGEE.

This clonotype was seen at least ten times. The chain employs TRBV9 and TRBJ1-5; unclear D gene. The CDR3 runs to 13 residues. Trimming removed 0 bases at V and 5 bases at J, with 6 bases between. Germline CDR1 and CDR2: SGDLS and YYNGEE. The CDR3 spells CASSVGTYQPQHF. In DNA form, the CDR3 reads TGTGCCAGCAGCGTAGGGACCTATCAGCCCCAGCATTTT. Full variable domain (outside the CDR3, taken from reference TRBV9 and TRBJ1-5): DSGVTQTPKHLITATGQRVTLRCSPRSGDLSVYWYQQSLDQGLQFLIQYYNGEERAKGNILERFSAQQFPDLHSELNLSSLELGDSALYFCASSVGTYQPQHFGDGTRLSIL.

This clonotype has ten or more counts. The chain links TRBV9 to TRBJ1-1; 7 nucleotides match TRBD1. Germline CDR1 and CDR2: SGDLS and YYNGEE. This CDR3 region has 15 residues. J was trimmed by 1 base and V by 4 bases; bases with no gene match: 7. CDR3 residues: CASSPLGGQNTEAFF. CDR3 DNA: TGTGCCAGCAGCCCCCTAGGGGGCCAGAACACTGAAGCTTTCTTT.

The CDR3 spells CASSVGGYGELFF. The CDR3, as DNA: TGTGCCAGCAGCGTAGGAGGGTACGGGGAGCTGTTTTTT. The V call is TRBV9, the J call TRBJ2-2; D perhaps matches TRBD2 (5 bases). The V gene lost 0 bases and the J gene lost 7 bases, with 7 bases spanning the gap. The CDR3 spans 13 residues. Germline V lookup: CDR1 SGDLS, CDR2 YYNGEE.

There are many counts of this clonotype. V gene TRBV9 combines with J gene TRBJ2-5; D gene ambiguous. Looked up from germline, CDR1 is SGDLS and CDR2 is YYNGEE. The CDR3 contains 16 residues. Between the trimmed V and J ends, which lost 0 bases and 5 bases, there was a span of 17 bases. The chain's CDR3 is CASSVAGSAYRETQYF. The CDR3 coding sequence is TGTGCCAGCAGCGTAGCTGGGTCAGCATACCGGGAGACCCAGTACTTC.

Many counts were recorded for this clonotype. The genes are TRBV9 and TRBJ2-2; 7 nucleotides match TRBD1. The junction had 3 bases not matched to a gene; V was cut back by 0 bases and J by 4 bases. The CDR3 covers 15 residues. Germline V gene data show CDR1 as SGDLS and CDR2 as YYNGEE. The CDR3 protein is CASSVGQGSTGELFF. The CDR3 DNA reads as TGTGCCAGCAGCGTAGGACAGGGAAGCACCGGGGAGCTGTTTTTT.

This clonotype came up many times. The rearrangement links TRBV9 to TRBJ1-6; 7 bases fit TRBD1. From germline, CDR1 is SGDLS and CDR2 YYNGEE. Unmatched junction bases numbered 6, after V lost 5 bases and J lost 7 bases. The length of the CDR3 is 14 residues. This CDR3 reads CASRSGTENSPLHF. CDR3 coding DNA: TGTGCCAGCAGATCCGGGACAGAGAATTCACCCCTCCACTTT.

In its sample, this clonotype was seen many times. The CDR3 reads CASSARSGTETQYF. The CDR3 DNA sequence: TGTGCCAGCAGCGCCCGTAGCGGGACAGAGACCCAGTACTTC. This chain uses TRBV9 with TRBJ2-5; 8 bases match TRBD2. In germline, CDR1 is SGDLS, CDR2 YYNGEE. V shed 3 bases, J shed 4 bases, and the junction held 5 bases outside the gene matches. There are 14 residues in the CDR3.

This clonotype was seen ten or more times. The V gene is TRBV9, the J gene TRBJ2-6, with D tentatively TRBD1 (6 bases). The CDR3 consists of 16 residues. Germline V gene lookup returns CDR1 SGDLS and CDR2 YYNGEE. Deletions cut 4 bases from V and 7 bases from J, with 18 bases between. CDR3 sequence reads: CASSPPPDRRANVLTF. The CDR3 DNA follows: TGTGCCAGCAGCCCCCCCCCAGACAGGAGAGCCAACGTCCTGACTTTC.

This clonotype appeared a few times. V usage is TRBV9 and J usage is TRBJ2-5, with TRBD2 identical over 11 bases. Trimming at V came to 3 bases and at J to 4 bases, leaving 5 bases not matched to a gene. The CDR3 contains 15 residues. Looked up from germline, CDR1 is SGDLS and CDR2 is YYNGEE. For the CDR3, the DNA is TGTGCCAGCAGCGACATAGCGGGGGGGCGAGAGACCCAGTACTTC. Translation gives CASSDIAGGRETQYF. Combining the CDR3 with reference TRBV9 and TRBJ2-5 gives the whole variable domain DSGVTQTPKHLITATGQRVTLRCSPRSGDLSVYWYQQSLDQGLQFLIQYYNGEERAKGNILERFSAQQFPDLHSELNLSSLELGDSALYFCASSDIAGGRETQYFGPGTRLLVL.

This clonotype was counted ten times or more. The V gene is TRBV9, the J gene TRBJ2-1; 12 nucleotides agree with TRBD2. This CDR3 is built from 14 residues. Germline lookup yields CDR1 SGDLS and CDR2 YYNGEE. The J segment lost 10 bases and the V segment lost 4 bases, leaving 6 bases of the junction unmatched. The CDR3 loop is CASSTGLAGWEQFF. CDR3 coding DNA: TGTGCCAGCAGCACGGGACTAGCGGGTTGGGAGCAGTTCTTC.

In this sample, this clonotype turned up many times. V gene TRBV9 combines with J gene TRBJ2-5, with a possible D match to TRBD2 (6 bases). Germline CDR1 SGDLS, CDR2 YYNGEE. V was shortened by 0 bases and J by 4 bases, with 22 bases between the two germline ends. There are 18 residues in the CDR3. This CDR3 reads CASSVGVGPLAGGETQYF. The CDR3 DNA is TGTGCCAGCAGCGTAGGGGTTGGGCCTCTCGCCGGGGGAGAGACCCAGTACTTC.

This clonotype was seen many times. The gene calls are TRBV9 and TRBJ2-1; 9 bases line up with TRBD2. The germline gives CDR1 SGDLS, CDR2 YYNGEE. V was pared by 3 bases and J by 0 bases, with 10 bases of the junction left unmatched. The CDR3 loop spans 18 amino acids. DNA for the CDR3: TGTGCCAGCAGCGGATCCGGGACTAGCCTGAGCTCCTACAATGAGCAGTTCTTC. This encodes CASSGSGTSLSSYNEQFF.

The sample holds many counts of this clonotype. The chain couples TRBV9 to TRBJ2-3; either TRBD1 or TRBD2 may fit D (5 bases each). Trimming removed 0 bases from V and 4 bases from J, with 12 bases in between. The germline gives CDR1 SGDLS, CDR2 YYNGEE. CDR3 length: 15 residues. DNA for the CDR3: TGTGCCAGCAGCGTAGTGGGGACCCCCGCAGATACGCAGTATTTT. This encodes CASSVVGTPADTQYF.

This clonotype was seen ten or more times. The CDR3 is CASSVDWNTGELFF. The CDR3, as DNA: TGTGCCAGCAGCGTAGATTGGAACACCGGGGAGCTGTTTTTT. V and J are TRBV9 and TRBJ2-2; D gene unclear. This CDR3 has 14 amino acids. V lost 0 bases to trimming and J lost 1 base, with 4 bases between them. The germline V gene encodes CDR1 SGDLS and CDR2 YYNGEE.

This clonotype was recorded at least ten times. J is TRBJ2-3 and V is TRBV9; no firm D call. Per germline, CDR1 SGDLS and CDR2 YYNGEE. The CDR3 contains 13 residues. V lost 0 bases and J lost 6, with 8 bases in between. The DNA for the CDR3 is TGTGCCAGCAGCGTAGAGACGGTGGATACGCAGTATTTT. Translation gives CASSVETVDTQYF.

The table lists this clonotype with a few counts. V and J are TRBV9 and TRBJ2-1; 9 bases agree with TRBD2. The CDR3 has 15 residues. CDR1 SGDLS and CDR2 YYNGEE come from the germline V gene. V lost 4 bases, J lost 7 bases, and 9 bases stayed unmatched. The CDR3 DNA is TGTGCCAGCAGCATCGGACTAGCGAGTCCTAATGAGCAGTTCTTC. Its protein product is CASSIGLASPNEQFF.

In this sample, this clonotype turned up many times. DNA of the CDR3: TGTGCCAGCAGCGTAGCCCAGGGGAGGAGCTACACCTTC. Encoded protein: CASSVAQGRSYTF. The chain has TRBV9 and TRBJ1-2; TRBD1 is a possible D gene (6 bases). V was pared by 0 bases and J by 9 bases, with 12 bases between. CDR3 length: 13 amino acids. The V gene's germline CDR1 is SGDLS and CDR2 YYNGEE.

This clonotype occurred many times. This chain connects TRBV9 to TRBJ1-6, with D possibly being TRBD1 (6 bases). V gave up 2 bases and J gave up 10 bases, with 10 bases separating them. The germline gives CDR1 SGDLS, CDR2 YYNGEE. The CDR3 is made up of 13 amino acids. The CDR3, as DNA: TGTGCCAGCAGCGTTGCAGGGGCATCACCCCTCCACTTT. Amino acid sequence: CASSVAGASPLHF.

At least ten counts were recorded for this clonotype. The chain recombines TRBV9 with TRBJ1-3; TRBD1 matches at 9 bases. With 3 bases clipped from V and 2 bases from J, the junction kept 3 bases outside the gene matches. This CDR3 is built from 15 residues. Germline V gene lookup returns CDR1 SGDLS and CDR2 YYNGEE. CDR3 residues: CASSAGTGPGNTIYF. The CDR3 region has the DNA TGTGCCAGCAGCGCTGGGACAGGGCCTGGAAACACCATATATTTT. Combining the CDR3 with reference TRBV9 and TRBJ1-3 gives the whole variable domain DSGVTQTPKHLITATGQRVTLRCSPRSGDLSVYWYQQSLDQGLQFLIQYYNGEERAKGNILERFSAQQFPDLHSELNLSSLELGDSALYFCASSAGTGPGNTIYFGEGSWLTVV.

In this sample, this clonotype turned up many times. DNA of the CDR3: TGTGCCAGCAGCGTAGTTGAGAGGAACACCGGGGAGCTGTTTTTT. Translating it yields CASSVVERNTGELFF. The chain is built from TRBV9 and TRBJ2-2; D is undetermined. Germline CDR1 reads SGDLS; CDR2 reads YYNGEE. Trimming stripped 0 bases from V and 1 base from J, with 7 bases between. There are 15 residues in the CDR3.

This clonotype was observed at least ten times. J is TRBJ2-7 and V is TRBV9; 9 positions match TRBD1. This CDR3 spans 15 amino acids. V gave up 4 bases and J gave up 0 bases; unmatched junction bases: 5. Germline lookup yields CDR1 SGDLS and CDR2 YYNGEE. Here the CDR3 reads CASSPGQGPSYEQYV. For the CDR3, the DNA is TGTGCCAGCAGCCCGGGACAGGGTCCCTCCTACGAGCAGTACGTC.

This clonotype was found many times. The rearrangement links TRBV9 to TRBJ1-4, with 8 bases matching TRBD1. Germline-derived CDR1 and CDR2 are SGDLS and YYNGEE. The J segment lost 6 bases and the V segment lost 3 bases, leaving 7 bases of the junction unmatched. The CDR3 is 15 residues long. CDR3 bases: TGTGCCAGCAGCGCTCCAGGGGGCGCATATGAAAAACTGTTTTTT. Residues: CASSAPGGAYEKLFF.

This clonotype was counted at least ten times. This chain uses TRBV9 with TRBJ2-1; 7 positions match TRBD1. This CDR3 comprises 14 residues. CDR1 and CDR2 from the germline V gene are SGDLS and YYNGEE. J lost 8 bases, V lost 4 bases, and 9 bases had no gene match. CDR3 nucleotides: TGTGCCAGCAGCCCCCGGGACAGTGGGTATGAGCAGTTCTTC. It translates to CASSPRDSGYEQFF.

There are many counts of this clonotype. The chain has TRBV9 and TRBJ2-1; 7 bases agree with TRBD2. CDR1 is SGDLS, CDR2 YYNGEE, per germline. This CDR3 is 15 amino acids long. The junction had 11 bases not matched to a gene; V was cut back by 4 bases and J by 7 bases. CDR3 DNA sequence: TGTGCCAGCAGCACCCGAGGACTAGACGGGAATGAGCAGTTCTTC. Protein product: CASSTRGLDGNEQFF.

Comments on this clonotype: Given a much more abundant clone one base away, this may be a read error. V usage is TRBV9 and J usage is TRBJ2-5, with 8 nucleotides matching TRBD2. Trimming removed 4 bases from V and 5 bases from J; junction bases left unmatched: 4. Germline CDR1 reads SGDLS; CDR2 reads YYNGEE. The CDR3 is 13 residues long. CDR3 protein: CASSPGLGETQYF. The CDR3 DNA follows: TGTGCCAGCAGCCCGGGACTAGGGGAGACCCAGTACTTC.

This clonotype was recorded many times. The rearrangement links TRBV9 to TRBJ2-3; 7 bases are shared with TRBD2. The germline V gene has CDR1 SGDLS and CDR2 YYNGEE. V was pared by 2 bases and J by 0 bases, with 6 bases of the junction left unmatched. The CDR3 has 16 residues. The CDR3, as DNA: TGTGCCAGCAGCGTTGGACTAGATACTAGCACAGATACGCAGTATTTT. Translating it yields CASSVGLDTSTDTQYF.